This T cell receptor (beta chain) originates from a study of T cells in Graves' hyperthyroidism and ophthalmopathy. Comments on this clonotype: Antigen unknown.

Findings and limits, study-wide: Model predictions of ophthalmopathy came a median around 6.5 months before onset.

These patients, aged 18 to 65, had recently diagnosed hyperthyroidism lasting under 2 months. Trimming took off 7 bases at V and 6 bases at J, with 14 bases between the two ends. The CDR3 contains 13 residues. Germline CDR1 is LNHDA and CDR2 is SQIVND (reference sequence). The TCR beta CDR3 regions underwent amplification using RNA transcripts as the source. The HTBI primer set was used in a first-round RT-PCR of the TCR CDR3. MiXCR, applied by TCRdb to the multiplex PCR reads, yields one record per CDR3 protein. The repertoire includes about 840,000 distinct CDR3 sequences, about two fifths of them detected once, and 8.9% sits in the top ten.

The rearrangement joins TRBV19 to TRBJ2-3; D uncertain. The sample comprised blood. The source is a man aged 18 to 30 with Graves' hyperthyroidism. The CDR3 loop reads CASTSRDVDTQYF. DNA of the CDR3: TGTGCCAGTACTTCGCGAGACGTTGATACGCAGTATTTT. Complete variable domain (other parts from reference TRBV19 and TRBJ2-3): DGGITQSPKYLFRKEGQNVTLSCEQNLNHDAMYWYRQDPGQGLRLIYYSQIVNDFQKGDIAEGYSVSREKKESFPLTVTSAQKNPTAFYLCASTSRDVDTQYFGPGTRLTVL.